This TCR beta chain was recorded in a study of blood T cell repertoires in COVID-19. Whole-study context: Both acute and convalescent COVID-19 samples were obtained from the United States, Italy and Spain. PBMCs, B-cell-depleted T cells, or T cells were the source of the cDNA or gDNA that made up the material.

In the original processing: Estimated nucleated cell counts came from reference gene primer amplification. Assay used: immunoSEQ multiplex PCR; TCRdb lists only in-frame clones, some missing. V, J and clone size are those of that table, while D and trimming were read from the DNA. The data show around 200,000 clones, with over 80% seen just once and 1.3% held by the top ten. In Seattle, patients joined the study during active infection and were tracked longitudinally. The TCR originated in a woman in her twenties or thirties with COVID-19, enrolled during active disease. What was sequenced was peripheral blood.

The CDR3 DNA sequence: TGTGCCAGCTCACGACTGACAGGAGATTCACCCCTCCACTTT. Amino acid sequence: CASSRLTGDSPLHF. V and J are TRBV18 and TRBJ1-6; TRBD1 might be the D (6 bases). V was trimmed by 4 bases and J by 8 bases, leaving 12 bases between them. Germline-derived CDR1 and CDR2 are KGHSH and LQKENI. CDR3 length: 14 amino acids.